The next 30 T cell receptor beta chains were all read from a single sample in a study of Ad26.COV2.S vaccination and SARS-CoV-2 variants. Documented treatment: roughly 20 received Ad26.COV2.S at low or high dose, single or two shots; 5 received placebo; per-sample allocation not given. Each sample was drawn 63 days after the first injection (of vaccine or placebo). Clones were read by immunoSEQ multiplex PCR, and TCRdb kept only the in-frame ones, dropping some. The data show 400,000 or so clones, more than 85% seen once. The source was peripheral blood, collected in a trial of Ad26.COV2.S vaccine versus placebo. These receptors were obtained from a person aged 18-60 years who received the Ad26.COV2.S COVID-19 vaccine or a placebo.

The genes are TRBV10-3 and TRBJ1-5; 10 bases map to TRBD1. Germline V gene data show CDR1 as ENHRY and CDR2 as SYGVKD. V gave up 8 bases and J gave up 1 base; unmatched junction bases: 2. This CDR3 region has 14 residues. The CDR3 region is CAISGQGSNQPQHF. As DNA, the CDR3 is TGTGCCATCTCGGGACAGGGGAGCAATCAGCCCCAGCATTTT.

The chain couples TRBV6-2 or TRBV6-3 to TRBJ1-1; D may be TRBD1 (5 bases). CDR3 length equals 14 residues. From germline, CDR1 is MNHEY and CDR2 SVGEGT. V lost 4 bases, J lost 5 bases, and 14 bases lay in between. Here the CDR3 DNA reads TGTGCCAGCAGTTTTGGGGGTTCAATGACTGAAGCTTTCTTT. This translates into CASSFGGSMTEAFF.

The chain couples TRBV6-2 or TRBV6-3 to TRBJ1-2; weak D call: TRBD1 (5 bases). This CDR3 region has 12 residues. Germline V gene sequence: CDR1 MNHEY, CDR2 SVGEGT. Between the trimmed V and J ends, which lost 0 bases and 8 bases, there was a span of 7 bases. The CDR3 here is CASSYSPGGYTF. CDR3 in DNA: TGTGCCAGCAGTTACTCCCCAGGGGGCTACACCTTC.

The genes are TRBV21-1 and TRBJ2-2; the table calls TRBD2, which could not be checked here. TRBV21-1 is classified as a pseudogene. This CDR3 has 20 residues. The DNA of the CDR3 is TGTGCCAGCAGCAAAGTATTAGGGACGGAGACTAGCGACGACACCGGGGAGCTGTTTTTT. Amino acids: CASSKVLGTETSDDTGELFF.

The chain links TRBV7-9 to TRBJ1-1; the D is unclear. The V end was cut by 2 bases, the J end by 10 bases, with 5 bases between. Germline lookup yields CDR1 SEHNR and CDR2 FQNEAQ (reference sequence). CDR3 size: 10 residues. The CDR3 sequence is CASSLYRAFF. CDR3 coding DNA: TGTGCCAGCAGCTTATATAGAGCTTTCTTT.

CDR3 nucleotides: TGTGCCTGGAGTACCGGGACTAGCTTTCTAGAGACCCAGTACTTC. As protein: CAWSTGTSFLETQYF. The chain is built from TRBV30 and TRBJ2-5; TRBD2 aligns across 9 bases. The CDR3 is made up of 15 amino acids. The V segment lost 2 bases and the J segment 4 bases; nucleotides outside the gene matches: 8. In germline, CDR1 is GTSNPN, CDR2 SVGIG (reference sequence).

The gene calls are TRBV6-2 or TRBV6-3 and TRBJ2-2; possible D gene TRBD1, 5 bases. V was shortened by 0 bases and J by 0 bases, with 8 bases between the two germline ends. Germline loops: CDR1 MNHEY, CDR2 SVGEGT. The CDR3 runs to 16 residues. CDR3 nucleotides: TGTGCCAGCAGTTACTCGGCAGGGTCGAACACCGGGGAGCTGTTTTTT. Translation: CASSYSAGSNTGELFF.

This clone was seen a single time. This sequence joins TRBV5-4 and TRBJ1-3; no clear D gene. Germline assignment: CDR1 SGHNT and CDR2 YYREEE (reference sequence). The CDR3 consists of 15 residues. V shed 5 bases and J shed 0 bases, with 12 bases lying between them. In DNA, the CDR3 is TGTGCCAGCAGACCCTCCGGTGGCTCTGGAAACACCATATATTTT. It specifies CASRPSGGSGNTIYF.

The chain combines TRBV3-1 (or the pseudogene TRBV3-2) with TRBJ1-1; D is undetermined. Trimming took off 0 bases at V and 0 bases at J, with 14 bases between the two ends. The germline gives CDR1 LGHDT, CDR2 YNNKEL (reference sequence). This CDR3 has 17 amino acids. CDR3 nucleotide sequence: TGTGCCAGCAGCCAAGATCTGCAGCCGCCCATGAACACTGAAGCTTTCTTT. Protein sequence: CASSQDLQPPMNTEAFF.

The CDR3 protein is CASSLGDRGYNEQFF. The CDR3 DNA reads as TGTGCCAGCAGCTTAGGGGACAGGGGCTACAATGAGCAGTTCTTC. The V gene is TRBV7-9, the J gene TRBJ2-1; 10 bases align to TRBD1. Trimming cost V 1 base and J 3 bases; bases outside gene matches: 0. The CDR3 has 15 residues. In germline, CDR1 is SEHNR, CDR2 FQNEAQ (reference sequence).

This clone occurred a few times. V gene TRBV10-3 combines with J gene TRBJ2-7; D gene unclear. This CDR3 contains 13 residues. Germline V gives CDR1 ENHRY, CDR2 SYGVKD. V was clipped by 3 bases and J by 6 bases, with 12 bases between them. CDR3 nucleotide sequence: TGTGCCATCAGTGAAGGGTTGATGGGCGAGCAGTACTTC. Translating it yields CAISEGLMGEQYF.

The DNA of the CDR3 is TGTGCCAGCAGCTCGAAGGGGGCAGGGGGCGCGGGCAATGAAAAACTGTTTTTT. This encodes CASSSKGAGGAGNEKLFF. The chain uses TRBV21-1 and TRBJ1-4; TRBD1, as called in the table, went unchecked against the DNA. TRBV21-1 is a pseudogene segment. CDR3 size: 18 residues.

The CDR3 is CASQSGTANTGELFF. CDR3 in DNA: TGTGCCAGTCAGAGCGGGACCGCGAACACCGGGGAGCTGTTTTTT. The chain joins TRBV7-9 to TRBJ2-2; 7 bases align to TRBD2. The length of the CDR3 is 15 residues. Looked up from germline, CDR1 is SEHNR and CDR2 is FQNEAQ (reference sequence). Losses at the gene ends were 9 bases for V and 0 bases for J; bases not matched to a gene: 7.

This clone was seen a single time. The rearrangement links TRBV5-5 to TRBJ2-3; TRBD1 is a possible D gene (5 bases). Between the trimmed V and J ends, which lost 6 bases and 0 bases, there was a span of 11 bases. Germline lookup yields CDR1 SGHKS and CDR2 YYEKEE (reference sequence). The CDR3 is 14 residues long. CDR3 sequence: CASNKRGSTDTQYF. In DNA, the CDR3 is TGTGCCAGCAACAAAAGGGGTAGCACAGATACGCAGTATTTT.

The J gene is TRBJ2-7, the V gene TRBV9; D is possibly TRBD1 (5 bases). This CDR3 has 14 amino acids. Germline V CDR1 and CDR2: SGDLS, YYNGEE. Trimming took off 0 bases at V and 4 bases at J, with 11 bases between the two ends. DNA for the CDR3: TGTGCCAGCAGCGTAGGAGACAGAAATTACGAGCAGTACTTC. Its protein is CASSVGDRNYEQYF. The complete variable domain, with remaining parts taken from reference TRBV9 and TRBJ2-7, reads DSGVTQTPKHLITATGQRVTLRCSPRSGDLSVYWYQQSLDQGLQFLIQYYNGEERAKGNILERFSAQQFPDLHSELNLSSLELGDSALYFCASSVGDRNYEQYFGPGTRLTVT.

The chain has TRBV11-1 and TRBJ1-1; possible D gene TRBD1, 6 bases. V was pared by 4 bases and J by 1 base, with 10 bases between. CDR3 length: 14 amino acids. Germline CDR1 SGHAT, CDR2 FQDESV (reference sequence). The CDR3: CASSSDRQNTEAFF. In DNA, the CDR3 is TGTGCCAGCAGCTCTGACAGGCAGAACACTGAAGCTTTCTTT.

The chain links TRBV14 to TRBJ1-6; D remains unclear. V was trimmed by 2 bases and J by 8 bases, leaving 7 bases between them. The CDR3 has 13 residues. Germline-derived CDR1 and CDR2 are SGHDN and FVKESK. The CDR3 spells CASSQLRHSPLHF. The CDR3 DNA reads as TGTGCCAGCAGCCAACTACGGCATTCACCCCTCCACTTT. Drawing the rest from reference TRBV14 and TRBJ1-6, the complete variable domain is EAGVTQFPSHSVIEKGQTVTLRCDPISGHDNLYWYRRVMGKEIKFLLHFVKESKQDESGMPNNRFLAERTGGTYSTLKVQPAELEDSGVYFCASSQLRHSPLHFGNGTRLTVT.

J is TRBJ2-7 and V is TRBV14; D is possibly TRBD1 (6 bases). The V and J ends lost 3 bases and 4 bases respectively, with 13 bases between them. The CDR3 spans 14 residues. The germline CDR1 and CDR2 sequences are SGHDN and FVKESK. CDR3 region: CASSHGTNYYEQYF. For the CDR3, the DNA is TGTGCCAGCAGCCACGGGACAAACTATTACGAGCAGTACTTC.

The V call is TRBV7-2, the J call TRBJ1-4, with D uncertain. This CDR3 has 14 amino acids. Looked up from germline, CDR1 is SGHTA and CDR2 is FQGNSA. Trimming cost V 1 base and J 7 bases, with 10 bases left between them. The CDR3 loop reads CASSLESSGEKLFF. The CDR3 coding sequence is TGTGCCAGCAGCTTAGAGAGTTCCGGTGAAAAACTGTTTTTT.

This clone has a handful of counts. The rearrangement uses TRBV7-6 and TRBJ1-2; TRBD1 matches 8 bases. The CDR3 spans 14 residues. The V and J ends lost 1 base and 9 bases, in that order; junction bases with no gene match: 7. CDR1 and CDR2 from the germline V gene are SGHVS and FNYEAQ. CDR3 sequence reads: CASSLVPGGSSYTF. CDR3 nucleotide sequence: TGTGCCAGCAGCTTAGTCCCAGGGGGCAGTAGCTACACCTTC.

The chain links TRBV27 to TRBJ1-4, with D possibly being TRBD1 (5 bases). V lost 6 bases, J lost 8 bases, and 16 bases lay in between. The CDR3 length is 14 residues. CDR1 is MNHEY and CDR2 is SMNVEV in the germline V gene (reference sequence). The CDR3 sequence is CASSPQGWDEKLFF. In DNA form, the CDR3 reads TGTGCCAGCAGCCCTCAGGGATGGGACGAAAAACTGTTTTTT.

The table lists this clone with a count of one. The V call is TRBV13, the J call TRBJ2-7; 7 bases are a match to TRBD1. V lost 5 bases, J lost 3 bases, and 10 bases stayed unmatched. Germline V gives CDR1 PRHDT, CDR2 FYEKMQ (reference sequence). This CDR3 comprises 15 residues. The CDR3 coding sequence is TGTGCCAGCAGCGGGCGTACAGGGGCCTTCTACGAGCAGTACTTC. This translates into CASSGRTGAFYEQYF.

A single count supports this clone. The rearrangement joins TRBV6-5 to TRBJ1-2; D is unclear. The germline V gene encodes CDR1 MNHEY and CDR2 SVGAGI. This CDR3 has 13 residues. V was trimmed by 2 bases and J by 8 bases, leaving 12 bases between them. The CDR3 is CASSYGPEWGYTF. DNA for the CDR3: TGTGCCAGCAGTTACGGTCCCGAATGGGGCTACACCTTC.

The chain combines TRBV7-6 with TRBJ1-2; 8 nucleotides agree with TRBD1. The length of the CDR3 is 15 residues. Germline V lookup: CDR1 SGHVS, CDR2 FNYEAQ. With 5 bases clipped from V and 6 bases from J, the junction kept 11 bases outside the gene matches. CDR3 in amino acids: CASSPGQAPVDGYTF. The CDR3 DNA reads TGTGCCAGCAGCCCGGGACAGGCGCCCGTGGATGGCTACACCTTC.

The V and J genes are TRBV3-1 (or the pseudogene TRBV3-2) and TRBJ1-1; D is unclear. Germline lookup yields CDR1 LGHDT and CDR2 YNNKEL (reference sequence). Trimming took 4 bases from V and 4 from J, leaving 7 bases between them. This CDR3 contains 12 residues. This CDR3 is CASSLGRTEAFF. DNA of the CDR3: TGTGCCAGCAGCCTCGGCCGCACTGAAGCTTTCTTT.

The rearrangement uses TRBV6-5 and TRBJ1-5; no clear D. V was pared by 6 bases and J by 7 bases, with 10 bases between. The CDR3 extends over 12 amino acids. Germline assignment: CDR1 MNHEY and CDR2 SVGAGI. CDR3 nucleotide sequence: TGTGCCAGCAGGTGGAGAGAACAGCCCCAGCATTTT. The encoded protein is CASRWREQPQHF.

This rearrangement joins TRBV2 to TRBJ2-1; 9 bases match TRBD2. Germline V gives CDR1 SNHLY, CDR2 FYNNEI. This CDR3 region has 15 residues. Trimming at V came to 1 base and at J to 3 bases, leaving 1 base not matched to a gene. In nucleotides, the CDR3 is TGTGCCAGCAGTGAAGATAGCGGGGGCTACAATGAGCAGTTCTTC. Its translation is CASSEDSGGYNEQFF.

The chain carries TRBV4-3 and TRBJ2-1, with D perhaps TRBD1 or TRBD2 (5 bases each). Germline V gene sequence: CDR1 LGHNA, CDR2 YSLEER. This CDR3 has 14 amino acids. Trimming removed 2 bases from V and 3 bases from J, with 8 bases in between. For the CDR3, the DNA is TGCGCCAGCAGCCAAAATGGGGGCTACAATGAGCAGTTCTTC. As protein: CASSQNGGYNEQFF.

In this sample, this clone turned up once. The V and J genes are TRBV7-9 and TRBJ1-4; weak D call: TRBD1 (5 bases). The germline gives CDR1 SEHNR, CDR2 FQNEAQ (reference sequence). V shed 4 bases and J shed 7 bases, with 19 bases lying between them. The CDR3 runs to 16 residues. For the CDR3, the DNA is TGTGCCAGCAGCTCACCGGGACCCCTTAGTGGTGAAAAACTGTTTTTT. Translating it yields CASSSPGPLSGEKLFF.

This clone was observed a single time. The genes are TRBV30 and TRBJ2-3, with TRBD2 matching over 10 bases. The CDR3 extends over 12 amino acids. The V gene's germline CDR1 is GTSNPN and CDR2 SVGIG (reference sequence). V trimming: 4 bases; J trimming: 5 bases; junction bases outside the gene matches: 0. Here the CDR3 reads CAWTSGGDTQYF. CDR3 DNA: TGTGCCTGGACTAGCGGGGGAGATACGCAGTATTTT.